The clone carrying this T cell receptor beta chain was recorded a few times. RNA, at roughly 0.5 to 1 ug, was reverse transcribed with random hexamers. Each CDR3 protein gets one entry after TCRdb re-called the immunoSEQ multiplex PCR reads with MiXCR. The table records more than 200,000 distinct CDR3 sequences, roughly 95% of them present only once. The data originate from a study of CD8 T cells in Susac syndrome. Per germline, CDR1 LGHDT and CDR2 YNNKEL (reference sequence). The junction had 10 bases not matched to a gene; V was cut back by 4 bases and J by 4 bases. The CDR3 length is 15 residues. This TCR was sampled from a human donor with multiple sclerosis. The sequencing sample was made of CD4+ T cells from PBMCs. The V gene is TRBV3-1, the J gene TRBJ2-7, with 7 bases that match TRBD1. The CDR3 sequence: CASSPSTGAVYEQYF. For the CDR3, the DNA is TGTGCCAGCAGCCCATCCACAGGGGCTGTTTACGAGCAGTACTTC.